This T cell receptor beta chain was found in a study of beta chain features in type 1 diabetes. The CDR3 is made up of 18 amino acids. Every isolated RNA sample was fully reverse transcribed, so sequencing captured expressed TCRB transcripts. Assay: immunoSEQ multiplex PCR; the TCRdb copy retains only in-frame clones and omits some. The sample carries around 250,000 clones, 13% to 15% recorded once. This clone has a handful of counts. Sequencing was performed on naive CD4+ T cells from blood. The TCR sequence derives from a woman in her 40s in good health. The chain couples TRBV21-1 to TRBJ1-5; the D segment call TRBD1 is taken from the table without a DNA check. TRBV21-1 is given as a pseudogene. CDR3 DNA: TGTGCCAGCAGCAAAGTCGGGGCGCAGGGGGATAGCAATCAGCCCCAGCATTTT. Translating gives CASSKVGAQGDSNQPQHF.